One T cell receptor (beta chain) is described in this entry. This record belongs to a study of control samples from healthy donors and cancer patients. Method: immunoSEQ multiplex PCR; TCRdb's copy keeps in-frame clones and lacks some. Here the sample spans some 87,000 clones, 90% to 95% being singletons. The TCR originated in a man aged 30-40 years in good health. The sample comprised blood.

CDR3 amino acids: CASSQDQILAGFTDTQYF. The CDR3 DNA reads as TGTGCCAGCAGCCAAGATCAGATACTAGCGGGGTTCACAGATACGCAGTATTTT. This chain uses TRBV4-2 with TRBJ2-3, with 10 bases aligning to TRBD2. V trimming: 0 bases; J trimming: 2 bases; junction bases outside the gene matches: 8. Germline values: CDR1 LGHNA, CDR2 YNFKEQ. This CDR3 is built from 18 residues.